This T cell receptor (beta chain) is from a study of memory CD4+ T cells and cytomegalovirus serostatus. This clone occurred once. Antigen specificity is unknown. Whole-study results and caveats: Of 164 reported CMV TCRbeta sequences, around 62 were found in memory CD4+ repertoires.

This CDR3 is 16 amino acids long. Between the trimmed V and J ends, which lost 5 bases and 4 bases, there was a span of 17 bases. The germline gives CDR1 KGHSH, CDR2 LQKENI. Single viable CD3+CD4+CD8-CD45RO+ cells were sorted as the memory CD4+ T cells. After thawing, CD4+ T cells were positively selected. TCRdb's copy holds only in-frame clones and misses some; the assay was immunoSEQ multiplex PCR. The table records tens of thousands of clones, 65% to 80% of them present only once. The sequence was collected from an adult in good health and CMV-seropositive. Sequenced input: memory CD4+ T cells from blood. The V call is TRBV18, the J call TRBJ2-2; the D gene is possibly TRBD1 (6 bases). In DNA form, the CDR3 reads TGTGCCAGCTCAGGGGGCGAGGTCTATGGCACCGGGGAGCTGTTTTTT. Translation: CASSGGEVYGTGELFF. Variable domain in full (rest from reference TRBV18 and TRBJ2-2): NAGVMQNPRHLVRRRGQEARLRCSPMKGHSHVYWYRQLPEEGLKFMVYLQKENIIDESGMPKERFSAEFPKEGPSILRIQQVVRGDSAAYFCASSGGEVYGTGELFFGEGSRLTVL.